The 12 T cell receptor beta chains below come from one sample, sequenced in a study of fetal regulatory T cell absence and autoimmunity. Profiled with immunoSEQ multiplex PCR; TCRdb holds only in-frame clones, not every one. The sample yields about 95,000 clones, approximately 75% seen once. Source material: pancreas tissue. These receptors all stem from a male donor with IPEX syndrome.

This chain joins TRBV23-1 and TRBJ2-7, with TRBD1 as a possible D gene (6 bases). TRBV23-1 belongs to the ORF category, with a function that is uncertain. The CDR3 sequence is 15 residues long. V was trimmed by 2 bases and J by 2 bases, leaving 13 bases between them. The CDR3 nucleotides read TGCGCCAGCAGTCAAGGATCTGGACAGACCTACGAGCAGTACTTC. Protein: CASSQGSGQTYEQYF.

In its sample, this clone was seen a few times. The gene calls are TRBV7-2 and TRBJ2-7; 8 bases match TRBD2. In germline, CDR1 is SGHTA, CDR2 FQGNSA. The ends lost 2 bases at V and 2 bases at J; junction bases unmatched: 2. CDR3 length: 14 amino acids. The CDR3 sequence: CASSLSGGAYEQYF. The CDR3 nucleotides are TGTGCCAGCAGCTTATCCGGGGGGGCCTACGAGCAGTACTTC.

This chain connects TRBV7-2 to TRBJ1-6; TRBD1 matches at 9 bases. Germline lookup yields CDR1 SGHTA and CDR2 FQGNSA. The CDR3 runs 15 residues. J lost 3 bases, V lost 3 bases, and 0 bases had no gene match. The CDR3 loop reads CASSLTGGYNSPLHF. CDR3 coding DNA: TGTGCCAGCAGCTTGACAGGGGGCTATAATTCACCCCTCCACTTT.

V is TRBV27 and J is TRBJ2-7; the D gene is possibly TRBD2 (7 bases). Germline CDR1 MNHEY, CDR2 SMNVEV (reference sequence). The CDR3 is 15 amino acids. With 1 base removed from V and 2 bases from J, the gap between germline ends came to 12 bases. The CDR3 coding sequence is TGTGCCAGCAGTTTATTGGGAGGGGGAACCTACGAGCAGTACTTC. Translating gives CASSLLGGGTYEQYF.

This chain joins TRBV10-3 and TRBJ1-2; no firm D call. V was pared by 0 bases and J by 4 bases, with 6 bases between. The germline CDR1 and CDR2 sequences are ENHRY and SYGVKD. CDR3 length: 13 residues. The CDR3 DNA reads as TGTGCCATCAGTGAGTCAGGACTCTATGGCTACACCTTC. It yields the protein CAISESGLYGYTF.

This chain's CDR3 is CASSLGLYTGELFF. As DNA, the CDR3 is TGTGCCAGCAGTTTGGGACTTTACACCGGGGAGCTGTTTTTT. The chain has TRBV6-5 and TRBJ2-2, with a possible D match to TRBD2 (6 bases). Trimming removed 4 bases at V and 3 bases at J, with 9 bases between. The CDR3 sequence is 14 residues long. Germline V gene lookup returns CDR1 MNHEY and CDR2 SVGAGI.

This clone was seen a few times. This chain connects TRBV30 to TRBJ2-2, with D hard to call. The CDR3 has 13 amino acids. V was clipped by 0 bases and J by 6 bases, with 8 bases between them. CDR1 and CDR2 (germline): GTSNPN, SVGIG (reference sequence). CDR3 residues: CAWSVGLAGELFF. In nucleotides, the CDR3 is TGTGCCTGGAGTGTCGGGCTCGCCGGGGAGCTGTTTTTT.

V and J are TRBV27 and TRBJ2-7; D uncertain. This CDR3 is built from 13 residues. Trimming removed 6 bases from V and 3 bases from J, with 12 bases in between. Looked up from germline, CDR1 is MNHEY and CDR2 is SMNVEV (reference sequence). Here the CDR3 reads CASSLGPYYEQYF. In DNA form, the CDR3 reads TGTGCCAGCAGCCTCGGACCGTACTACGAGCAGTACTTC.

The rearrangement joins TRBV9 to TRBJ2-3; the D gene is possibly TRBD2 (7 bases). CDR1 is SGDLS, CDR2 YYNGEE, per germline. The CDR3 runs 17 residues. Trimming left V 3 bases short and J 0 bases short, with 17 bases between. The CDR3 here is CASSGRGLAASTDTQYF. The CDR3 DNA is TGTGCCAGCAGCGGCCGGGGGCTAGCGGCTAGCACAGATACGCAGTATTTT.

The chain links TRBV2 to TRBJ2-3; D unresolved. This CDR3 has 15 amino acids. V was pared by 2 bases and J by 4 bases, with 13 bases between. Germline V lookup: CDR1 SNHLY, CDR2 FYNNEI. CDR3 nucleotides: TGTGCCAGCAGTGAAAGGGCATCATCGGCAGATACGCAGTATTTT. Encoded protein: CASSERASSADTQYF. Together with reference TRBV2 and TRBJ2-3, the CDR3 gives the full variable domain: EPEVTQTPSHQVTQMGQEVILRCVPISNHLYFYWYRQILGQKVEFLVSFYNNEISEKSEIFDDQFSVERPDGSNFTLKIRSTKLEDSAMYFCASSERASSADTQYFGPGTRLTVL.

V usage is TRBV7-8 and J usage is TRBJ2-5, with 7 bases identical to TRBD1. CDR3 length: 14 amino acids. The junction had 9 bases not matched to a gene; V was cut back by 7 bases and J by 4 bases. Germline V lookup: CDR1 SGHVS, CDR2 FQNEAQ. CDR3 in DNA: TGTGCCAGCACCCCGGTAGAGGGGGCAGAGACCCAGTACTTC. Encoded protein: CASTPVEGAETQYF.

In this sample, this clone turned up a few times. The chain combines TRBV4-1 with TRBJ2-7; D remains ambiguous. Between the trimmed V and J ends, which lost 6 bases and 6 bases, there was a span of 12 bases. The CDR3 has 12 residues. The germline V gene has CDR1 MGHRA and CDR2 YSYEKL. The CDR3 sequence is CASRPSPLEQYF. CDR3 coding DNA: TGCGCCAGCAGACCCAGCCCCCTCGAGCAGTACTTC.